This T cell receptor (beta chain) was sequenced for a study of blood T cells in healthy people across ages. After removal of 9 bases from V and 4 bases from J, the junction contained 11 bases not matched to a gene. CDR1 SGHTA and CDR2 FQGTGA come from the germline V gene. This CDR3 spans 15 amino acids. Primed by a sample-barcoded 5' primer and a J-beta primer mix, a second PCR proceeded for roughly 6 to 12 cycles. TCRdb independently ran MiXCR on the 5' RACE reads; one entry per CDR3 protein. The sample has hundreds of thousands of distinct CDR3 sequences, about 34% seen once. This clonotype was recorded at least ten times.

The chain combines TRBV7-3 with TRBJ2-1; 8 bases line up with TRBD1. The source of this sequence is an elderly woman in good health. The material sequenced was blood. CDR3 coding DNA: TGTGCCAGTGCCACTCAGGGGGCGATATACAATGAGCAGTTCTTC. Protein sequence: CASATQGAIYNEQFF. The variable domain in full, with the rest retrieved from reference TRBV7-3 and TRBJ2-1, is GAGVSQTPSNKVTEKGKYVELRCDPISGHTALYWYRQSLGQGPEFLIYFQGTGAADDSGLPNDRFFAVRPEGSVSTLKIQRTERGDSAVYLCASATQGAIYNEQFFGPGTRLTVL.